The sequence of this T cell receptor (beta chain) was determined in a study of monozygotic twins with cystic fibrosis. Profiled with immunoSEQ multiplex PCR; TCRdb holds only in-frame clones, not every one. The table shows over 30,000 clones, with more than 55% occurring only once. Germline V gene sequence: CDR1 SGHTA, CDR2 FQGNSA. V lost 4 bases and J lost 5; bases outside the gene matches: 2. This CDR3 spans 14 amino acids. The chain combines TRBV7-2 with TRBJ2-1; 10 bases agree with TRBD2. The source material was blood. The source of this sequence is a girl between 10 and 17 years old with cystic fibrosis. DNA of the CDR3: TGTGCCAGCAGCTATCTAGCGGGGGACAATGAGCAGTTCTTC. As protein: CASSYLAGDNEQFF.